This T cell receptor (beta chain) originates from a study of technical replicates of blood from several donors. This CDR3 comprises 13 residues. In germline, CDR1 is ENHRY, CDR2 SYGVKD. V lost 10 bases to trimming and J lost 5 bases; unmatched junction nucleotides: 9. Method: immunoSEQ multiplex PCR; TCRdb's copy keeps in-frame clones and lacks some. The repertoire includes about 66,000 clones, 85% to 90% of them detected once, and 4.6% sits in the top ten. This clonotype was obtained from a human donor in good health. Some clones in this sample may be carry-over from other donors' samples. The sequenced material came from PBMCs. This chain joins TRBV10-3 and TRBJ2-7; TRBD1 agrees at 9 bases. CDR3 sequence reads: CASTRDRVDEQYF. CDR3 nucleotides: TGTGCCAGCACCCGGGACAGGGTGGACGAGCAGTACTTC.